Below are 19 T cell receptor beta chains sequenced from a single sample in a study of T cell responses to AZD1222 COVID-19 vaccine. Sequenced by immunoSEQ multiplex PCR; TCRdb stores in-frame clones only, minus some. The data hold about 100,000 clones, with over 90% observed a single time. The starting material was peripheral blood, obtained on day 0 of AZD1222 vaccination. The receptors were sampled from an adult in good health.

CDR3 loop: CASSNRAGNTIYF. DNA for the CDR3: TGTGCCAGCAGTAACAGGGCTGGAAACACCATATATTTT. The chain joins TRBV12-3 or TRBV12-4 to TRBJ1-3, with TRBD1 as a possible D gene (6 bases). CDR3 length: 13 amino acids. Trimming removed 5 bases from V and 2 bases from J, with 7 bases in between.

The rearrangement uses TRBV3-1 (or the pseudogene TRBV3-2) and TRBJ1-4, with D hard to call. CDR3 length: 16 residues. Germline V gene lookup returns CDR1 LGHDT and CDR2 YNNKEL (reference sequence). Deletions cut 1 base from V and 8 bases from J, with 17 bases between. The CDR3 nucleotides read TGTGCCAGCAGCCAAGGGTTGGGAACCCTAGGCGAAAAACTGTTTTTT. Protein: CASSQGLGTLGEKLFF.

V usage is TRBV28 and J usage is TRBJ1-4; 12 bases map to TRBD1. V shed 4 bases and J 11 bases; nucleotides not matched to a gene: 8. Per the germline V gene, CDR1 is MDHEN and CDR2 is SYDVKM. The CDR3 is made up of 15 amino acids. The CDR3 region is CASSSAGQGARKLFF. CDR3 nucleotide sequence: TGTGCCAGCAGTTCGGCGGGACAGGGGGCTCGGAAACTGTTTTTT.

The rearrangement joins TRBV27 to TRBJ1-1; D not resolved. The CDR3 is 11 amino acids. The germline V gene has CDR1 MNHEY and CDR2 SMNVEV (reference sequence). V shed 5 bases and J shed 11 bases, with 12 bases lying between them. In DNA form, the CDR3 reads TGTGCCAGCAGTGGAGGAGGGTGGGCTTTCTTT. Translating gives CASSGGGWAFF.

The V gene is TRBV6-6, the J gene TRBJ2-3; TRBD2 aligns across 12 bases. Germline-derived CDR1 and CDR2 are MNHNY and SVGAGI (reference sequence). This CDR3 has 17 amino acids. Losses at the gene ends were 5 bases for V and 6 bases for J; bases not matched to a gene: 12. Written as DNA, the CDR3 is TGTGCCAGCAGTCCACAGGGGCTAGCGGGAGGGCCGGATACGCAGTATTTT. It codes for CASSPQGLAGGPDTQYF.

V usage is TRBV18 and J usage is TRBJ2-1; D is uncertain. The CDR3 contains 15 residues. V was trimmed by 3 bases and J by 9 bases, leaving 18 bases between them. Germline loops: CDR1 KGHSH, CDR2 LQKENI. DNA of the CDR3: TGTGCCAGCTCACCTCCGGGTCCCCTGAAGGGTGAGCAGTTCTTC. Protein sequence: CASSPPGPLKGEQFF.

The chain combines TRBV28 with TRBJ1-5; D is ambiguous. Looked up from germline, CDR1 is MDHEN and CDR2 is SYDVKM. The CDR3 spans 15 residues. The V gene lost 8 bases and the J gene lost 2 bases, with 16 bases spanning the gap. CDR3 loop: CASGGEVQGNQPQHF. The CDR3, as DNA: TGTGCCAGCGGTGGCGAGGTGCAGGGCAATCAGCCCCAGCATTTT. Combining the CDR3 with reference TRBV28 and TRBJ1-5 gives the whole variable domain DVKVTQSSRYLVKRTGEKVFLECVQDMDHENMFWYRQDPGLGLRLIYFSYDVKMKEKGDIPEGYSVSREKKERFSLILESASTNQTSMYLCASGGEVQGNQPQHFGDGTRLSIL.

V gene TRBV5-1 combines with J gene TRBJ2-7; 7 nucleotides match TRBD2. This CDR3 has 14 amino acids. J was trimmed by 1 base and V by 9 bases; bases with no gene match: 10. Looked up from germline, CDR1 is SGHRS and CDR2 is YFSETQ. In DNA form, the CDR3 reads TGCGCCAACTTGCGGGAGAGCGAGTCCTACGAGCAGTACTTC. This gives the protein CANLRESESYEQYF.

This clone has just one count. V and J are TRBV28 and TRBJ1-2; TRBD1 matches 8 bases. Trimming removed 4 bases from V and 6 bases from J; junction bases left unmatched: 10. The CDR3 runs to 15 residues. CDR1 is MDHEN and CDR2 is SYDVKM in the germline V gene. The CDR3 bases are TGTGCCAGCAGTTCCTACAACAGGGGGACGGATGGCTACACCTTC. Encoded protein: CASSSYNRGTDGYTF.

The CDR3 is CAWSVGPYNSPLHF. The CDR3 DNA follows: TGTGCCTGGAGTGTCGGGCCTTATAATTCACCCCTCCACTTT. This chain links TRBV30 with TRBJ1-6, with D unclear. Trimming left V 0 bases short and J 4 bases short, with 7 bases between. The CDR3 consists of 14 residues. Germline lookup yields CDR1 GTSNPN and CDR2 SVGIG (reference sequence).

This clone was found once. The V call is TRBV28, the J call TRBJ2-5; D gene unclear. V lost 5 bases to trimming and J lost 8 bases, with 15 bases between them. Germline V gene data show CDR1 as MDHEN and CDR2 as SYDVKM. This CDR3 is 13 amino acids long. CDR3 coding DNA: TGTGCCAGCAGTCCGCCGGATGGGGTAACCCAGTACTTC. It translates to CASSPPDGVTQYF.

This clone was seen more than once but under ten times. The genes are TRBV4-2 and TRBJ2-2, with 11 positions matching TRBD2. The germline V gene has CDR1 LGHNA and CDR2 YNFKEQ. With V trimmed by 2 bases and J by 5 bases, 7 bases remained unmatched. The CDR3 consists of 17 residues. The CDR3 spells CASSQRRTSGSTGELFF. The CDR3 DNA sequence: TGTGCCAGCAGCCAACGACGGACTAGCGGGTCGACCGGGGAGCTGTTTTTT.

The chain joins TRBV28 to TRBJ1-5, with 10 bases that match TRBD1. CDR1 MDHEN and CDR2 SYDVKM come from the germline V gene. This CDR3 comprises 15 residues. After removal of 6 bases from V and 6 bases from J, the junction contained 8 bases not matched to a gene. CDR3 sequence (DNA): TGTGCCAGCAGCTATAGGACAGGGGGACCTCAGCCCCAGCATTTT. Encoded protein: CASSYRTGGPQPQHF.

V is TRBV6-5 and J is TRBJ2-7; 10 bases agree with TRBD2. Trimming cost V 0 bases and J 4 bases; bases outside gene matches: 6. CDR3 length: 16 amino acids. Germline V lookup: CDR1 MNHEY, CDR2 SVGAGI. The chain's CDR3 is CASSYSGLAETYEQYF. CDR3 sequence (DNA): TGTGCCAGCAGTTACTCCGGACTAGCGGAAACATACGAGCAGTACTTC.

V and J are TRBV27 and TRBJ2-6; D gene uncertain. Germline assignment: CDR1 MNHEY and CDR2 SMNVEV (reference sequence). The CDR3 totals 15 residues. The V and J ends lost 1 base and 2 bases respectively, with 6 bases between them. DNA for the CDR3: TGTGCCAGCAGTTTATTTGGGGCTGGGGCCAACGTCCTGACTTTC. Translating it yields CASSLFGAGANVLTF.

This clone was seen once. This chain connects TRBV10-2 to TRBJ1-4, with D perhaps TRBD1 (6 bases). Germline CDR1 and CDR2: WSHSY and SAAADI. V shed 6 bases and J shed 4 bases, with 9 bases lying between them. The CDR3 is 13 amino acids. CDR3 loop: CASRRGGNEKLFF. The CDR3 DNA sequence: TGCGCCAGCAGAAGGGGGGGTAATGAAAAACTGTTTTTT.

This chain links TRBV7-3 with TRBJ2-5, with TRBD2 identical over 14 bases. V trimming: 5 bases; J trimming: 5 bases; junction bases outside the gene matches: 7. Germline V CDR1 and CDR2: SGHTA, FQGTGA. CDR3 length: 16 residues. CDR3 coding DNA: TGTGCCAGCAGCCCCAGACTAGCGGGAGGGCTGGAGACCCAGTACTTC. Translation: CASSPRLAGGLETQYF.

The chain links TRBV27 to TRBJ2-1; 7 bases are a match to TRBD1. CDR3 size: 13 residues. The germline gives CDR1 MNHEY, CDR2 SMNVEV (reference sequence). Trimming removed 8 bases from V and 8 bases from J; junction bases left unmatched: 9. In DNA, the CDR3 is TGTGCCAGCTCCCTGATTAGGGGGCATGAGCAGTTCTTC. This gives the protein CASSLIRGHEQFF.

CDR3 in amino acids: CARSSGTETYEQYF. DNA of the CDR3: TGTGCCAGAAGCTCAGGGACCGAGACCTACGAGCAGTACTTC. The rearrangement uses TRBV5-3 and TRBJ2-7, with D possibly being TRBD1 or TRBD2 (5 bases each). TRBV5-3 is an ORF, with its function uncertain. V lost 3 bases, J lost 2 bases, and 12 bases lay in between. The CDR3 spans 14 residues.